Described below is a single T cell receptor beta chain sequence and its context. Study members were between about 18 and 100 years old and lived in around 24 US regions. Cohort 3 recovered donors had two negative PCRs, clearance, or symptom resolution. This entry belongs to a study of blood T cell repertoires in COVID-19. About the research overall: PBMCs, B-cell-depleted T cells, or T cells were the source of the cDNA or gDNA that made up the material.

Data came from immunoSEQ multiplex PCR; TCRdb stores just in-frame clones and leaves some out. The sample lists roughly 190,000 clones; about 91% were seen once. Sequencing input: PBMCs or T cells enriched from blood (not recorded which). This clonotype originated in a woman aged 18-29 years who had recovered from COVID-19.

Here the CDR3 reads CASSDTNYGYTF. The CDR3 coding sequence is TGTGCCAGCAGTGACACAAACTATGGCTACACCTTC. The chain has TRBV2 and TRBJ1-2, with unresolved D. The CDR3 sequence is 12 residues long. Per the germline V gene, CDR1 is SNHLY and CDR2 is FYNNEI. Trimming removed 3 bases at V and 2 bases at J, with 4 bases between.